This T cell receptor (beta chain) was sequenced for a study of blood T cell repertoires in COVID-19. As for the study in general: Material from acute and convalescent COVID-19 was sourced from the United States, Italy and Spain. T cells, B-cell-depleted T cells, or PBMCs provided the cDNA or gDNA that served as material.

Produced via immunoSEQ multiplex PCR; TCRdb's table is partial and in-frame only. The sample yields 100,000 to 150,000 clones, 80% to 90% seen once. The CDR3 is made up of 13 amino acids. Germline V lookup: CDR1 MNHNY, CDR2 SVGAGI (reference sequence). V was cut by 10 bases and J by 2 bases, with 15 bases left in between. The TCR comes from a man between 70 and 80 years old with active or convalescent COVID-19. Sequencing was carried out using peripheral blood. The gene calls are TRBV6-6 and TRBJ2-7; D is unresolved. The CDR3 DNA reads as TGTGCCATCTCGCGCGCGACACCCTACGAGCAGTACTTC. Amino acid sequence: CAISRATPYEQYF.